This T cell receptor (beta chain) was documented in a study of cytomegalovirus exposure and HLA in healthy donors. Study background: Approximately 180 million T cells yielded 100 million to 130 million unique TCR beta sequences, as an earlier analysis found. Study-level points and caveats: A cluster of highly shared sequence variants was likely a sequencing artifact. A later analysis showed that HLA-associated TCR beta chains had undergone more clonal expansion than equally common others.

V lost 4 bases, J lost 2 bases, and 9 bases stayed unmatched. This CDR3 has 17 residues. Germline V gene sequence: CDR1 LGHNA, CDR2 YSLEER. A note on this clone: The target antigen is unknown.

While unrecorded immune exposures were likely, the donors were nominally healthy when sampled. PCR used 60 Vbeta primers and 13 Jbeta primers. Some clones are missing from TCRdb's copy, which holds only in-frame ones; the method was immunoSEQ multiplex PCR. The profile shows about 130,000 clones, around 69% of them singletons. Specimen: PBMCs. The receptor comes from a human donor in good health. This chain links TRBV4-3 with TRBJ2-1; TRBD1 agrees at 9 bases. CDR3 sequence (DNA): TGCGCCAGCAGCCCAGCCCCTAGGACAGGGGCCTACAATGAGCAGTTCTTC. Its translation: CASSPAPRTGAYNEQFF.